Here is one T cell receptor (beta chain) with its context. In TCRdb, the reads were re-called with MiXCR into one record per CDR3 protein. The sample carries around 49,000 distinct CDR3 sequences, 7.3% recorded once. Trimming took 5 bases from V and 4 from J; bases not matched to a gene: 8. Germline V gene data show CDR1 as SGHAT and CDR2 as FQDESV (reference sequence). The CDR3 sequence is 16 residues long. This entry comes from a study of patients with pleural tuberculosis. This clonotype was obtained from a human donor with pleural tuberculosis. V and J are TRBV11-1 and TRBJ2-1; 10 bases match TRBD1. The CDR3 DNA follows: TGTGCCAGCAGCACGAGACCGGGACAGGGGTACAATGAGCAGTTCTTC. Its translation is CASSTRPGQGYNEQFF.